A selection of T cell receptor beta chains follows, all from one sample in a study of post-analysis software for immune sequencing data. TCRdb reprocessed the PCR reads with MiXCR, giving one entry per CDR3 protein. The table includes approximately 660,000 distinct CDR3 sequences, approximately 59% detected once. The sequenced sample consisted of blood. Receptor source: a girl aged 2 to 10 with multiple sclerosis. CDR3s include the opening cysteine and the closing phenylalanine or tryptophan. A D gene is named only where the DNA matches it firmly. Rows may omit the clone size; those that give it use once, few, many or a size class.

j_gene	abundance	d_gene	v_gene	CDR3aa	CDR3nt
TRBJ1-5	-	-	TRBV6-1	CASSGRWGAGQPQHF	TGTGCCAGCAGTGGAAGGTGGGGGGCGGGTCAGCCCCAGCATTTT
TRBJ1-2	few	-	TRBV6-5	CASRAGQQSYGYTF	TGTGCCAGCAGGGCAGGACAGCAATCCTATGGCTACACCTTC
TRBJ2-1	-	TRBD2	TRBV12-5	CASGWGLAGDWEQFF	TGTGCTAGTGGTTGGGGACTAGCGGGGGACTGGGAGCAGTTCTTC
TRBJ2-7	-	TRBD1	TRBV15	CATSRGTGGVYEQYF	TGTGCCACCAGCAGAGGGACAGGGGGTGTTTACGAGCAGTACTTC
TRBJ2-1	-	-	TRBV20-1	CSARDHGPEQFF	TGCAGTGCTAGAGATCATGGACCCGAGCAGTTCTTC
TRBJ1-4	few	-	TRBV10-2	CASSVQGSREKLFF	TGCGCCAGCAGTGTTCAGGGGAGCCGGGAAAAACTGTTTTTT
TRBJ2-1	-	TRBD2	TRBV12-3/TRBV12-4	CANRGLAAPYNEQFF	TGTGCCAACAGGGGACTAGCCGCCCCTTACAATGAGCAGTTCTTC
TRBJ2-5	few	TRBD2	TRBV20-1	CSASGLAGGSETQYF	TGCAGTGCTAGCGGACTAGCGGGAGGTTCAGAGACCCAGTACTTC
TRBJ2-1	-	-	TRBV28	CASSWQFNEQFF	TGTGCCAGCAGTTGGCAATTTAATGAGCAGTTCTTC
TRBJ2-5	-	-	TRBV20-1	CSVLSETQYF	TGCAGTGTTTTGTCGGAGACCCAGTACTTC
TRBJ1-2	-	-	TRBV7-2	CASSLKATAYGYTF	TGTGCCAGCAGCTTAAAGGCAACAGCCTATGGCTACACCTTC
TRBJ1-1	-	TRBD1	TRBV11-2	CASSAGQGMTEAFF	TGTGCCAGCAGCGCGGGACAGGGAATGACTGAAGCTTTCTTT
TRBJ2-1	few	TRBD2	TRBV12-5	CASGSRTSGAYNEQFF	TGTGCTAGTGGTTCCCGGACTAGCGGAGCCTACAATGAGCAGTTCTTC
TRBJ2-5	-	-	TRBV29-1	CSVEGRQGLETQYF	TGCAGCGTTGAAGGAAGGCAGGGACTAGAGACCCAGTACTTC
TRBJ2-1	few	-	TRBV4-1	CASSQQDLLEYNEQFF	TGCGCCAGCAGCCAACAGGACCTATTGGAGTACAATGAGCAGTTCTTC
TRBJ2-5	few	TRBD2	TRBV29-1	CSALAGGDPILQETQYF	TGCAGCGCACTAGCGGGTGGGGATCCAATCCTCCAAGAGACCCAGTACTTC
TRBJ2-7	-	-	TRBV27	CASSLVADTYYEQYF	TGTGCCAGCAGTTTAGTCGCCGATACCTACTACGAGCAGTACTTC
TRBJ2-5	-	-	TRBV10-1	CASSDNRRYQETQYF	TGCGCCAGCAGTGACAACAGGAGGTACCAAGAGACCCAGTACTTC
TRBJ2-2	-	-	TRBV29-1	CSVVGPRNTGELFF	TGCAGCGTTGTAGGACCTAGGAACACCGGGGAGCTGTTTTTT
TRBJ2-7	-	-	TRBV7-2	CACSYLATSYEQYF	TGTGCCTGCAGCTACCTGGCCACATCCTACGAGCAGTACTTC
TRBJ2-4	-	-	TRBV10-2	CASSEHTGIGAKNIQYF	TGCGCCAGCAGTGAGCATACAGGGATAGGAGCCAAAAACATTCAGTACTTC
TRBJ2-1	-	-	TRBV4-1	CASSQETHVSSSYNEQFF	TGCGCCAGCAGCCAAGAAACACACGTGTCGAGCTCCTACAATGAGCAGTTCTTC
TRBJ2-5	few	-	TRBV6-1	CASSEGSATQETQYF	TGTGCCAGCAGTGAAGGTTCAGCTACCCAAGAGACCCAGTACTTC
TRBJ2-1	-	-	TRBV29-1	CSVQLLNNEQFF	TGCAGCGTCCAACTACTAAACAATGAGCAGTTCTTC
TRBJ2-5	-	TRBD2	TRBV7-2	CASSRTSGTFYQETQYF	TGTGCCAGCAGCCGGACTAGCGGGACGTTCTACCAAGAGACCCAGTACTTC
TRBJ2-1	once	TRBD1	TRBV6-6	CASSDRVSYNEQFF	TGTGCCAGCAGTGACAGGGTTTCCTACAATGAGCAGTTCTTC
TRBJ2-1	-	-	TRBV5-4	CASSTVGAYNEQFF	TGTGCCAGCAGCACAGTCGGAGCTTACAATGAGCAGTTCTTC
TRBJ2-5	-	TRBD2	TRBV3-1	CASSQGLAESETQYF	TGTGCCAGCAGTCAAGGACTAGCGGAAAGCGAGACCCAGTACTTC
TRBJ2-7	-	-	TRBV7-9	CASSLAGVDEQYF	TGTGCCAGCAGCTTAGCGGGAGTCGACGAGCAGTACTTC
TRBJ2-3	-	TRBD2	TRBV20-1	CSAVSGSPADTQYF	TGCAGTGCCGTGAGCGGGAGCCCCGCAGATACGCAGTATTTT
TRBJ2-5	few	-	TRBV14	CASSQGGAGQETQYF	TGTGCCAGCAGCCAAGGAGGGGCAGGCCAAGAGACCCAGTACTTC
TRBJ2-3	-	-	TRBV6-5	CASSYVVTDTQYF	TGTGCCAGCAGTTACGTCGTTACAGATACGCAGTATTTT
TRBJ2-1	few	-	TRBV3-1	CASSQDMGAKQFF	TGTGCCAGCAGCCAAGATATGGGAGCAAAGCAGTTCTTC
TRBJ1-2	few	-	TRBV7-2	CAARKAIYGYTF	TGTGCCGCACGGAAGGCGATCTATGGCTACACCTTC
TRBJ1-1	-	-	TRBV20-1	CRSGRGTEAFF	TGCAGGTCGGGGCGCGGCACTGAAGCTTTCTTT
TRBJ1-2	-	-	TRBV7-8	CASSLAPGVIYGYTF	TGTGCCAGCAGCTTAGCGCCAGGGGTTATTTATGGCTACACCTTC
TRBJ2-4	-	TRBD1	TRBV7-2	CASSQPGGNIQYF	TGTGCCAGCAGCCAGCCAGGGGGAAACATTCAGTACTTC
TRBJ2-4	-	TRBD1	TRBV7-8	CASSARDSLAKNIQYF	TGTGCCAGCAGCGCCAGGGACAGTCTAGCCAAAAACATTCAGTACTTC
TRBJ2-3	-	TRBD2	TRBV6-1	CASSGRAGGFTDTQYF	TGTGCCAGCAGTGGTAGAGCGGGGGGGTTCACAGATACGCAGTATTTT
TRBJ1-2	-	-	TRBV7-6	CASSLQGNNGGYTF	TGTGCCAGCAGCTTACAGGGGAATAATGGTGGCTACACCTTC
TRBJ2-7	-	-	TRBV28	CASSPPGLVLQQYF	TGTGCCAGCAGTCCACCGGGCCTCGTCCTACAGCAGTACTTC
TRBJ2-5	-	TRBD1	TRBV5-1	CASSLDLTGGVETQYF	TGCGCCAGCAGCTTAGACCTTACAGGGGGCGTAGAGACCCAGTACTTC
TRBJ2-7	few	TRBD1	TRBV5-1	CASSGDSLYEQYF	TGCGCCAGCAGCGGGGACAGCCTCTACGAGCAGTACTTC
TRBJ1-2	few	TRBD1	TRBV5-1	CASSSWTGPNYGYTF	TGCGCCAGCAGCTCATGGACAGGACCTAACTATGGCTACACCTTC
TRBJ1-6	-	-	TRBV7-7	CASSSLGKYSPLHF	TGTGCCAGCAGCTCCCTAGGAAAGTATTCACCCCTCCACTTT
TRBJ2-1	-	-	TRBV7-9	CASSLVDYNEQFF	TGTGCCAGCAGCTTAGTTGACTACAATGAGCAGTTCTTC
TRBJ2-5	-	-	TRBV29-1	CSVEEVVGETQYF	TGCAGCGTTGAGGAAGTAGTAGGGGAGACCCAGTACTTC
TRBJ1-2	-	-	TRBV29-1	CSGRTDYGYTF	TGCAGCGGACGTACCGACTATGGCTACACCTTC
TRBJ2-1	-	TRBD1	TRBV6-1	CASSLQGVPPNEQFF	TGTGCCAGCAGTTTACAGGGGGTACCCCCCAATGAGCAGTTCTTC
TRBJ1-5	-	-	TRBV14	CASSTGAPNQPQHF	TGTGCCAGCAGCACGGGTGCGCCCAATCAGCCCCAGCATTTT
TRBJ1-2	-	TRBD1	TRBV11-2	CASSPYQGEGHTF	TGTGCCAGCAGCCCGTATCAGGGGGAAGGCCACACCTTC
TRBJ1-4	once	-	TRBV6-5	CASSKMGETNEKRFF	TGTGCCAGCAGTAAGATGGGGGAAACTAATGAAAAACGGTTTTTT
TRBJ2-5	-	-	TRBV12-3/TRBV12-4	CASSLPLTGETQYF	TGTGCCAGCAGTTTACCCCTCACAGGGGAGACCCAGTACTTC
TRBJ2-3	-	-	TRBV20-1	CSAGIRELASDTQYF	TGCAGTGCAGGCATAAGGGAACTAGCTTCAGATACGCAGTATTTT
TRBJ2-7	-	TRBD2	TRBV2	CASSDPGLAGDEQYF	TGTGCCAGCAGTGATCCGGGACTAGCGGGAGACGAGCAGTACTTC
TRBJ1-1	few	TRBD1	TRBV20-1	CSARFQGDTEAFF	TGCAGTGCTAGATTTCAGGGGGACACTGAAGCTTTCTTT
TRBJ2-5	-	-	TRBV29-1	CSVILIQETQYF	TGCAGCGTTATTCTGATCCAAGAGACCCAGTACTTC
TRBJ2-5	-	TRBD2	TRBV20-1	CSAPGGVETQYF	TGCAGTGCGCCCGGGGGGGTAGAGACCCAGTACTTC